Listed below are T cell receptor beta chains from one sample, sequenced in a study of blood T cells in healthy people across ages. TCRdb fed the 5' RACE reads into MiXCR, producing one record per CDR3 protein. The table includes approximately 780,000 distinct CDR3 sequences, around 25% detected once. These data also formed part of another study, on T cells of mothers and their children.

Sequencing input: blood. The receptor set was obtained from a boy aged 5-17 years in good health. Both conserved end residues are part of each CDR3. The D gene is left open where the match is weak. Only some rows state a clone size, as once, few, many or a class for expanded clones.

>few|TRBV7-9|.|TRBJ1-1
TGTGCCAGCAGCTTGGTACAGGGCGGCGGGGCTTTCTTT
CASSLVQGGGAFF
>.|TRBV20-1|TRBD2|TRBJ2-7
TGCAGTGCTAGAGATCTGGGGACTAGCGCCTACGAGCAGTACTTC
CSARDLGTSAYEQYF
>.|TRBV2|TRBD2|TRBJ2-5
TGTGCCAGCAGTGAACGAGGGGCTAGCGGGGGGGAGACCCAGTACTTC
CASSERGASGGETQYF
>few|TRBV28|TRBD2|TRBJ2-7
TGTGCCAGCAGTATAAATTGGGCTAGCGGGGCGAACTCCTACGAGCAGTACTTC
CASSINWASGANSYEQYF
>few|TRBV5-4|.|TRBJ2-5
TGTGCCAGCACCCAAGACAGGCTAGAGACCCAGTACTTC
CASTQDRLETQYF
>few|TRBV9|.|TRBJ2-6
TGTGCCAGCAGCCCGCAGGGGATCTCTGGGGCCAACGTCCTGACTTTC
CASSPQGISGANVLTF
>few|TRBV20-1|.|TRBJ2-2
TGCAGTGCTAGAGCAAACACCGGGGAGCTGTTTTTT
CSARANTGELFF
>few|TRBV11-2|.|TRBJ2-7
TGTGCCAGCAGCTTGGGTACTGGACAGCCCTACGAGCAGTACTTC
CASSLGTGQPYEQYF
>.|TRBV4-1|.|TRBJ1-1
TGCGCCAGCAGCCCGGCCAACCTAAACACTGAAGCTTTCTTT
CASSPANLNTEAFF
>.|TRBV30|.|TRBJ1-5
TGTGCCTTGGGGAATACAGGGCGACAGCCCCAGCATTTT
CALGNTGRQPQHF
>.|TRBV10-3|TRBD2|TRBJ2-1
TGTGCCATCGGGCGCGGGGGGGCCTATGAGCAGTTCTTC
CAIGRGGAYEQFF
>few|TRBV4-1|.|TRBJ2-1
TGCGCCAGCAGCCATCTCTACCGGGGAAATGAGCAGTTCTTC
CASSHLYRGNEQFF
>.|TRBV30|TRBD1|TRBJ1-1
TGTGCCTGGACGCCCTTGGGGACAGGGTCAGCTTTCTTT
CAWTPLGTGSAFF
>.|TRBV11-2|TRBD1|TRBJ2-4
TGTGCCAGCAGCTTAGCTTACAGGGGGCGGGCCAAAAACATTCAGTACTTC
CASSLAYRGRAKNIQYF
>few|TRBV10-3|.|TRBJ2-5
TGTGCCATCAGAGCGGCGGCGATAGAAGAGACCCAGTACTTC
CAIRAAAIEETQYF
>.|TRBV6-5|TRBD1|TRBJ2-3
TGTGCCGGCAATAGGACAGGGGGGAGAACAGATACGCAGTATTTT
CAGNRTGGRTDTQYF
>few|TRBV5-1|.|TRBJ2-5
TGCGCCAGCAGCTTGGCGGAGAAAGAGACCCAGTACTTC
CASSLAEKETQYF
>.|TRBV4-1|TRBD1|TRBJ2-5
TGCGCCAGCAGCCAAGGCTCCCGGGACAGAGGAGAGACCCAGTACTTC
CASSQGSRDRGETQYF
>few|TRBV3-1|.|TRBJ2-4
TGTGCCAGCAGCAACGAGGTACAGCCTGCCAAAAACATTCAGTACTTC
CASSNEVQPAKNIQYF
>.|TRBV7-9|TRBD2|TRBJ2-1
TGTGCCAGCAGCTTGGACGGGGGGGGCTATGAGCAGTTCTTC
CASSLDGGGYEQFF
>few|TRBV12-3/TRBV12-4|.|TRBJ2-3
TGTGCCAGCAGTTTGCAGCTGGTAGCGACAGATACGCAGTATTTT
CASSLQLVATDTQYF
>.|TRBV6-5|.|TRBJ1-1
TGTGCCAGCAGTACGACGGGAATGAACACTGAAGCTTTCTTT
CASSTTGMNTEAFF